These 5 T cell receptor beta chains originate from one sample sequenced in a study of T-cell memory formation after mild COVID-19. Using its own MiXCR run on the 5' RACE reads, TCRdb lists one record per CDR3 protein. The sample records around 410,000 distinct CDR3 sequences, about 25% being singletons. Sequences were obtained from PBMCs or a T cell subset sorted from them (not recorded which). Every receptor here comes from an adult woman who had mild COVID-19 (a few samples of this study predate the infection). Cell type and time point are not known.

The CDR3 region is CSVEGGQGAGANVLTF. In DNA, the CDR3 is TGCAGCGTTGAAGGCGGACAGGGCGCTGGGGCCAACGTCCTGACTTTC. J is TRBJ2-6 and V is TRBV29-1, with TRBD1 matching 8 bases. The J segment lost 2 bases and the V segment lost 1 base, leaving 4 bases of the junction unmatched. Germline values: CDR1 SQVTM, CDR2 ANQGSEA. The CDR3 is 16 residues long. Based on the CDR3 plus reference TRBV29-1 and TRBJ2-6, the full variable domain is SAVISQKPSRDICQRGTSLTIQCQVDSQVTMMFWYRQQPGQSLTLIATANQGSEATYESGFVIDKFPISRPNLTFSTLTVSNMSPEDSSIYLCSVEGGQGAGANVLTFGAGSRLTVL.

This clonotype showed up just a few times. The J gene is TRBJ2-7, the V gene TRBV7-3; either TRBD1 or TRBD2 may fit D (5 bases each). Trimming took off 5 bases at V and 5 bases at J, with 19 bases between the two ends. This CDR3 is built from 15 residues. CDR1 SGHTA and CDR2 FQGTGA come from the germline V gene. The CDR3 nucleotides read TGTGCCAGCAGCCCCCAAGGGGAGAGGGTTCACGAGCAGTACTTC. Protein product: CASSPQGERVHEQYF.

This clonotype has more than one count but fewer than ten. The V gene is TRBV7-9, the J gene TRBJ2-5; tentatively, D is TRBD2 (7 bases). CDR3 length equals 14 residues. Deletions cut 2 bases from V and 5 bases from J, with 12 bases between. The germline V gene encodes CDR1 SEHNR and CDR2 FQNEAQ (reference sequence). CDR3 protein: CASSLQGRAETQYF. The CDR3 DNA reads as TGTGCCAGCAGCTTACAGGGGAGGGCGGAGACCCAGTACTTC.

This clonotype has only a few counts. This chain connects TRBV12-3 or TRBV12-4 to TRBJ2-7, with D maybe TRBD2 (5 bases). Trimming cost V 3 bases and J 3 bases, with 12 bases left between them. CDR3 size: 14 residues. The CDR3: CASSLRSAYYEQYF. The CDR3 DNA sequence: TGTGCCAGCAGTTTGCGTAGCGCTTACTACGAGCAGTACTTC.

This clonotype was observed a handful of times. The V and J genes are TRBV7-3 and TRBJ1-1; tentative D call: TRBD1 (5 bases). The length of the CDR3 is 15 residues. CDR1 and CDR2 (germline): SGHTA, FQGTGA. V dropped 0 bases and J dropped 5 bases, with 13 bases sitting between them. The CDR3 sequence: CASSLTVGVRTEAFF. In nucleotides, the CDR3 is TGTGCCAGCAGCTTAACGGTGGGGGTGAGGACTGAAGCTTTCTTT.